This T cell receptor (beta chain) was captured by sequencing in a study of cytomegalovirus exposure and HLA in healthy donors. The CDR3 is 15 amino acids. The V and J ends lost 2 bases and 3 bases, in that order; junction bases with no gene match: 6. Germline V gene lookup returns CDR1 WSHSY and CDR2 SAAADI. Assay: immunoSEQ multiplex PCR; the TCRdb copy retains only in-frame clones and omits some. The sample has 130,000 or so clones, about 90% seen once. Comment on this clone: Antigen: not known.

The study, taken as a whole, reports: The study put 150 or so TCR beta chains on its list as cytomegalovirus-associated.

This TCR came from a woman under 30 in good health and CMV-seronegative. The source material was PBMCs. J is TRBJ1-2 and V is TRBV10-2, with 7 bases lining up with TRBD1. DNA for the CDR3: TGCGCCAGCAGTGAGCTAAGGGACAGCTACTATGGCTACACCTTC. Its protein product is CASSELRDSYYGYTF.